These T cell receptor beta chains were read from a single sample in a study of blood T cells in healthy people across ages. One entry per CDR3 protein, called by TCRdb with MiXCR from the 5' RACE reads. The sample lists about 1.1 million distinct CDR3 sequences; more than 30% were seen once. The sample consisted of blood. All receptors come from a man between 18 and 35 years old in good health. Each CDR3 is given with its conserved first and last residue. The D gene is left open where the match is weak. The size field is filled for only some rows; it gives once, few, many or a size class.

length | size | J | V | D | DNA | CDR3
13 | few | TRBJ2-1 | TRBV12-3/TRBV12-4 | . | TGTGCCAGCAGTTTAGAGGACCGGACAGAGCAGTTCTTC | CASSLEDRTEQFF
14 | . | TRBJ1-1 | TRBV13 | . | TGTGCCAGCAGCTTAGGCGCCAGGTGGGCTGAAGCTTTCTTT | CASSLGARWAEAFF
15 | few | TRBJ2-3 | TRBV12-3/TRBV12-4 | . | TGTGCCAACAGTTTTCACCAGGCTAGCACAGATACGCAGTATTTT | CANSFHQASTDTQYF
12 | . | TRBJ1-3 | TRBV10-3 | . | TGTGCCGCTGGGAGGACTGGAAACACCATATATTTT | CAAGRTGNTIYF
13 | many | TRBJ2-5 | TRBV20-1 | TRBD1 | TGCAGTGCTCCCCGACAGGGCCAAGAGACCCAGTACTTC | CSAPRQGQETQYF
16 | once | TRBJ2-2 | TRBV6-5 | TRBD1 | TGTGCCAGCAGACCGGGACAGGGGGCGGATACCGGGGAGCTGTTTTTT | CASRPGQGADTGELFF
16 | . | TRBJ2-3 | TRBV20-1 | TRBD2 | TGCAGTGCTACGACGGGGGGGACCGCAAGCACAGATACGCAGTATTTT | CSATTGGTASTDTQYF
16 | few | TRBJ2-3 | TRBV7-2 | . | TGTGCCAGCAGCCCCCAGACGGGCACTAGCACAGATACGCAGTATTTT | CASSPQTGTSTDTQYF
13 | few | TRBJ2-1 | TRBV7-2 | TRBD1 | TGTGCTCAGCAGGGGGCGGATAACAATGAGCAGTTCTTC | CAQQGADNNEQFF
15 | few | TRBJ1-2 | TRBV5-6 | TRBD1 | TGTGCCAGCAGCAAGGGGCAGGGGGCCTATTATGGCTACACCTTC | CASSKGQGAYYGYTF
12 | few | TRBJ2-4 | TRBV30 | . | TGTGCCTGGAGTGTACAAGCGCCGATTCAGTACTTC | CAWSVQAPIQYF
13 | few | TRBJ1-2 | TRBV20-1 | TRBD1 | TGCAGTGCCCTTGGGACAGGGTATGATGGCTACACCTTC | CSALGTGYDGYTF
12 | once | TRBJ2-3 | TRBV5-5 | . | TGTGCCAGCAGCTTGGAGGCAAATACGCAGTATTTT | CASSLEANTQYF
13 | . | TRBJ2-3 | TRBV12-3/TRBV12-4 | . | TGTGCCACCAACCCCCGGGGACTTGGTACGCAGTATTTT | CATNPRGLGTQYF
14 | . | TRBJ2-7 | TRBV12-3/TRBV12-4 | TRBD1 | TGTGCCAGCACCCGGGACAGATCCTACAATGAGCAGTACTTC | CASTRDRSYNEQYF
14 | few | TRBJ1-6 | TRBV6-2/TRBV6-3 | . | TGTGCCAGCGAAACCCCTCGACAGCCTTCACCCCTCCACTTT | CASETPRQPSPLHF
15 | few | TRBJ2-1 | TRBV6-2/TRBV6-3 | . | TGTGCCAGCAGTCGCCGTGGACAGTTCTACAATGAGCAGTTCTTC | CASSRRGQFYNEQFF
14 | . | TRBJ2-5 | TRBV20-1 | TRBD2 | TGCAGTGCTAGCAGACTAGCGGGGCAAGAGACCCAGTACTTC | CSASRLAGQETQYF
15 | . | TRBJ1-1 | TRBV7-9 | . | TGTGCCAGCAGCTTAGGGACATCCATGAACACTGAAGCTTTCTTT | CASSLGTSMNTEAFF
13 | few | TRBJ2-1 | TRBV7-9 | . | TGTGCCAGCAGCTTAGACGCTGGGATTGAGCAGTTCTTC | CASSLDAGIEQFF
16 | . | TRBJ2-7 | TRBV5-1 | TRBD1 | TGCGCCAGCAGCTTGGAAGGACAGGGGGCCTACAATGAGCAGTACTTC | CASSLEGQGAYNEQYF
16 | . | TRBJ2-1 | TRBV28 | TRBD1 | TGTGCCAGCACCCGACAGGGATTGGCCTCCTACAATGAGCAGTTCTTC | CASTRQGLASYNEQFF
15 | few | TRBJ1-5 | TRBV28 | . | TGTGCCAGCAGCTCCCCAGGGGTGGGGAATCAGCCCCAGCATTTT | CASSSPGVGNQPQHF
16 | few | TRBJ1-2 | TRBV2 | TRBD1 | TGTGCCAGCAGCGCGAGTCCGGGACAGGGTGTCTATGGCTACACCTTC | CASSASPGQGVYGYTF
14 | few | TRBJ2-7 | TRBV29-1 | . | TGCAGCGTTGAAGCTCAATATGGGTACAATGAGCAGTACTTC | CSVEAQYGYNEQYF
15 | . | TRBJ2-1 | TRBV3-1 | . | TGTGCCAGCACCCCAGGCGCGCAGGGCGGGAATGAGCAGTTCTTC | CASTPGAQGGNEQFF